This T cell receptor (beta chain) was obtained from a study of cytomegalovirus exposure and HLA in healthy donors. Points from the study as a whole: Some segments of the V type, notably TRBV6-2 and TRBV6-3, were excluded as indistinguishable.

The V end lost 7 bases, the J end lost 4 bases, and 16 bases lay between the germline ends. Germline lookup yields CDR1 MDHEN and CDR2 SYDVKM. This CDR3 is built from 14 residues. The PCR used 60 Vbeta and 13 Jbeta primers. Sequencing used immunoSEQ multiplex PCR; TCRdb keeps in-frame clones, though not all of them. This table has about 180,000 clones, around 76% appearing once. About this clone itself: Antigen specificity is unknown.

This TCR derives from a woman under 40 in good health and CMV-seropositive. Sequencing input: PBMCs. The chain links TRBV28 to TRBJ1-2, with unresolved D. The CDR3 loop reads CASKGGLEAYGYTF. Written as DNA, the CDR3 is TGTGCCAGCAAGGGTGGGCTGGAGGCCTATGGCTACACCTTC.